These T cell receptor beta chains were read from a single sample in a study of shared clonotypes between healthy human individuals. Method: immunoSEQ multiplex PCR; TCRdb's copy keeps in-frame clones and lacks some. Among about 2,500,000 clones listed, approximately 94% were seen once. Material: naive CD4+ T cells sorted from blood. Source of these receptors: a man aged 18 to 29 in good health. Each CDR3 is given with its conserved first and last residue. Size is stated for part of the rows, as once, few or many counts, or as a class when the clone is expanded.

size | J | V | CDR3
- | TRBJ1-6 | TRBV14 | CASNVRGYNSPLHF
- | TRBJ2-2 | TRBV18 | CASSPQVTNTGELFF
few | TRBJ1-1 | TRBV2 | CASGGSASTEAFF
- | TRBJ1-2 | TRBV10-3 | CAISIREGSNYGYTF
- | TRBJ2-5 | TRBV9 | CASSVGLLETQYF
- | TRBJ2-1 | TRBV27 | CASSLYPPTSALIYNEQFF
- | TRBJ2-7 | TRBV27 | CATRTGQHEQYF
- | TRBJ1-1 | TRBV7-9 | CASSNTGGTEAFF
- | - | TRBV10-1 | CASSDSGRSYEQYF
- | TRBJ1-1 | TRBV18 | CASSRAAGDTEAFF
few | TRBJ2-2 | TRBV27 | CASSLGVDTGELFF
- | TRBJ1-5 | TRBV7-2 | CASSLGGAGPTPQHF
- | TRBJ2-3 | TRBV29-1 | CSGTKGGENTQYF
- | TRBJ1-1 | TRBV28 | CASSPGTENTEAFF
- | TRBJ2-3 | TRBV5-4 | CASSPKGSSTDTQYF
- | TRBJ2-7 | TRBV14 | CASSQGIQGRQYF
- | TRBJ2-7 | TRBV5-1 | CASSWGYSNEQYF
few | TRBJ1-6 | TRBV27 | CASSSRGWGSPLHF
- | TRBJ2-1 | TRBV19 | CASSIETKGGSEQFF
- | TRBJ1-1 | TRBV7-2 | CASRRTGETEAFF
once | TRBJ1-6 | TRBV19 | CASSRGKGYNSPLHF
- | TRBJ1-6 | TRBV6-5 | CASSALQGPLHF